This TCR beta chain was documented in a study of blood T cells in healthy people across ages (dated by TCRdb to between 2014 and 2017). Looking at the study overall: In model experiments, template switching captured about one uniquely barcoded TCR beta cDNA molecule for every two T cells. The study measured age-related changes in TCR beta repertoire diversity using deep sequencing normalized with unique cDNA molecular identifiers. Donors were grouped into four age groups: young (average roughly 17 years), middle-aged (39), aged (about 59) and long-lived (82). To avoid experimental bias, donors of different ages were spread randomly across the sequencing lanes. For two donors (one aged 18 to 29 and one aged 80 or older), the study analyzed two additional independent replicas of 1 million unique cDNA reads from the same blood draw. Study-wide findings and limitations: Total diversity estimates from one million sequenced T cells were considered lower bounds and underestimates. The long-lived group showed more naive CD4+ T cells, fewer expanded clones and increased TCR diversity than the aged group, suggesting age selection. Because the CMV infection status of the donors was unknown, age-related changes in expanded clonotypes may potentially have been confounded. There was a strong correlation between observed TCR beta diversity and the percentage of naive T cells measured by flow cytometry. Since profiling was done on bulk unsorted PBMCs, naive and antigen-experienced compartments could not be conclusively compared. As age increased, observed TCR beta diversity per million T cells dropped in a roughly linear way, and a significant reduction was already evident by age roughly 40.

Donors were approximately 42 systemically healthy Caucasian individuals from Russia aged roughly 6 to 95 years. About 10 milliliters of peripheral blood were collected from each donor into EDTA-treated Vacutainer tubes. PBMCs were isolated by Ficoll-Paque density-gradient centrifugation, with at least 6 million obtained per sample. Total RNA was extracted from PBMCs with Trizol reagent, with at least 5 micrograms obtained per sample. For every donor, flow cytometry on a PBMC aliquot measured the percentage of naive CD45RAhigh/CD27high T cells. Trimming removed 1 base from V and 8 bases from J, leaving 8 bases between the germline ends. The germline V gene sets CDR1 to LGHNA and CDR2 to YNFKEQ. The CDR3, from cysteine to phenylalanine, totals 13 residues. This entry keeps only the CDR3 DNA: 39 bases, framed from base 1. Library prep was done by 5' RACE. A second roughly 6 to 12 cycle PCR used a sample-barcoded 5' primer and a J-beta primer mix. A unique molecular identifier was introduced onto each TCR beta cDNA molecule by a template-switch 5' adaptor carrying 12 random nucleotides. At least 2.5 million CDR3-containing paired-end reads were obtained from each sample. The Mint cDNA synthesis kit, primed by a TRBC-specific oligonucleotide, was used to synthesize first-strand cDNA from all RNA. All cDNA was treated with uracil-DNA glycosylase and then went through a first 18-cycle PCR with the universal primers M1SS and BC2_uni_R. In the original analysis: For normalization, 1 million high-quality reads, each with a distinct molecular identifier, were randomly selected from each sample. Instead of being binned into consensus sequences, reads with shared molecular identifiers were discarded. MiTCR, run with a Q25 quality threshold and the strictest error-elimination algorithm, handled CDR3 identification, clonotype clustering and error correction. Lower-bound total TCR beta diversity was estimated with a nonparametric unseen species model using Euler transformation. TCRdb reprocessed the public reads (quality trimming at Q25 with fastp, clone calling with MiXCR) and kept in-frame beta chains. Each CDR3 protein appears once, grouped with its most common genes and DNA. None of the V and J calls come from the authors' own analysis; TCRdb made them. The sample profile shows fewer than 2 million distinct CDR3 sequences; 30% to 40% of them were found once. Under 30% of the sample comes from the top ten.

This clonotype has just a few counts. This receptor's antigen is unknown. Nothing much larger sits one base from this clone, and base qualities are not available. Sequencing was carried out using blood. The TCR was taken from a human donor in good health. The rearrangement combines TRBV4-2 with TRBJ1-4; no D gene is confidently identified. The sequence in DNA is TGTGCCAGCAGCCAAGGCCGAGAAGAAAAACTGTTTTTT. Translated, it gives CASSQGREEKLFF.